Below, 10 T cell receptor beta chains from the same sample are listed, as sequenced in a study of beta chain features in type 1 diabetes. The whole isolated RNA underwent reverse transcription, so sequencing captured expressed TCRB transcripts. Profiling relied on immunoSEQ multiplex PCR, and the TCRdb table lists in-frame clones only, not all of them. Of nearly 250,000 clones listed, around 68% are singletons. Sequences were obtained from naive CD4+ T cells from blood. Receptors originate from a man younger than 40 in good health.

V usage is TRBV4-3 and J usage is TRBJ2-7; D might be TRBD2 (5 bases). V lost 3 bases and J lost 6, with 9 bases in between. Germline V CDR1 and CDR2: LGHNA, YSLEER. The CDR3 sequence is 12 residues long. The CDR3 reads CASSHGGGEQYF. The CDR3 nucleotides are TGCGCCAGCAGCCACGGAGGCGGCGAGCAGTACTTC.

The genes are TRBV10-3 and TRBJ2-3, with 13 bases fitting TRBD2. The CDR3 is 16 amino acids. Unmatched junction bases numbered 8, after V lost 6 bases and J lost 5 bases. CDR1 and CDR2 from the germline V gene are ENHRY and SYGVKD. CDR3 region: CAISARLAGGVDTQYF. CDR3 nucleotides: TGTGCCATCAGCGCCCGACTAGCGGGGGGAGTAGATACGCAGTATTTT.

This chain connects TRBV30 to TRBJ2-5; 12 nucleotides line up with TRBD1. The tail of the sequence fits TRBJ2-7 better, so the J call may be wrong. Germline lookup yields CDR1 GTSNPN and CDR2 SVGIG (reference sequence). The CDR3 is 15 residues long. The CDR3: CAWSAGTGGTYEQYF. The DNA for the CDR3 is TGTGCCTGGTCAGCCGGGACAGGGGGCACCTACGAGCAGTACTTC.

The rearrangement joins TRBV10-3 to TRBJ2-3, with 7 positions matching TRBD2. CDR1 is ENHRY, CDR2 SYGVKD, per germline. The CDR3 runs 14 residues. With V trimmed by 11 bases and J by 0 bases, 8 bases remained unmatched. CDR3 sequence (DNA): TGTGCCGCCCAACCGGGGGGAAGCACAGATACGCAGTATTTT. It specifies CAAQPGGSTDTQYF.

V and J are TRBV2 and TRBJ2-1; no firm D call. V shed 5 bases and J shed 7 bases, with 18 bases lying between them. CDR1 is SNHLY, CDR2 FYNNEI, per germline. The CDR3 is 15 residues long. The CDR3 spells CASSYAEWRENEQFF. The CDR3 nucleotides are TGTGCCAGCAGTTATGCAGAGTGGCGCGAGAATGAGCAGTTCTTC.

The V and J genes are TRBV4-3 and TRBJ2-7, with 7 positions matching TRBD1. The V segment lost 1 base and the J segment 1 base; nucleotides outside the gene matches: 4. Germline-derived CDR1 and CDR2 are LGHNA and YSLEER. There are 15 residues in the CDR3. DNA for the CDR3: TGCGCCAGCAGCCAAGGGAAGGGACAGTCCTACGAGCAGTACTTC. Protein sequence: CASSQGKGQSYEQYF.

This clone was counted a few times. DNA of the CDR3: TGTGCCACTTTTAAGAAAGCGGATGGCTACACCTTC. Translating it yields CATFKKADGYTF. The J gene is TRBJ1-2, the V gene TRBV19; D remains ambiguous. The CDR3 has 12 amino acids. Germline-derived CDR1 and CDR2 are LNHDA and SQIVND (reference sequence). V was trimmed by 10 bases and J by 6 bases, leaving 15 bases between them.

The chain joins TRBV5-4 to TRBJ2-5; 9 bases line up with TRBD1. Germline CDR1 and CDR2: SGHNT and YYREEE (reference sequence). The CDR3 loop spans 13 amino acids. V trimming: 4 bases; J trimming: 4 bases; junction bases outside the gene matches: 2. CDR3 bases: TGTGCCAGCAGCCCGACAGGGGGAGAGACCCAGTACTTC. Translated: CASSPTGGETQYF.

V and J are TRBV5-4 and TRBJ2-1, with a tentative D call TRBD1 (5 bases). The CDR3 length is 15 residues. CDR1 is SGHNT and CDR2 is YYREEE in the germline V gene (reference sequence). V shed 4 bases and J shed 0 bases, with 11 bases lying between them. CDR3 loop: CASSPDTSSYNEQFF. DNA of the CDR3: TGTGCCAGCAGCCCGGACACGAGCTCCTACAATGAGCAGTTCTTC.

The rearrangement uses TRBV30 and TRBJ2-5; 8 bases are a match to TRBD2. V shed 3 bases, J shed 4 bases, and the junction held 4 bases outside the gene matches. In germline, CDR1 is GTSNPN, CDR2 SVGIG (reference sequence). CDR3 length: 13 amino acids. The chain's CDR3 is CAWSGLASETQYF. DNA of the CDR3: TGTGCCTGGAGCGGACTAGCTTCAGAGACCCAGTACTTC.